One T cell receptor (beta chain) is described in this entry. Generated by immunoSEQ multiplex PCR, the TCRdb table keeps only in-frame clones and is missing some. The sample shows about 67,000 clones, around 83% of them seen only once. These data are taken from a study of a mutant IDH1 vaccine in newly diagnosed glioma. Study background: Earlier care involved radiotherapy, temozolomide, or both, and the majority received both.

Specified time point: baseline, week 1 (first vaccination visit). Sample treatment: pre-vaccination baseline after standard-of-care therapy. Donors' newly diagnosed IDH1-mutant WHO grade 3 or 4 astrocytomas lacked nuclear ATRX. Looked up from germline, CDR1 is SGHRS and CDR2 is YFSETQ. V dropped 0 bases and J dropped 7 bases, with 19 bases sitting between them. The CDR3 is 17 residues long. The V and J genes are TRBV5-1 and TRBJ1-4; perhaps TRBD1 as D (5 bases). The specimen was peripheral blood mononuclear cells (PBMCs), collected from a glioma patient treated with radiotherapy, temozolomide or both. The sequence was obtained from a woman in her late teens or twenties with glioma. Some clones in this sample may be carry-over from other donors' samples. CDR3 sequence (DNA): TGCGCCAGCAGCTTGGAAGAGCTTAATTTCGGGGGTGAAAAACTGTTTTTT. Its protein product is CASSLEELNFGGEKLFF.